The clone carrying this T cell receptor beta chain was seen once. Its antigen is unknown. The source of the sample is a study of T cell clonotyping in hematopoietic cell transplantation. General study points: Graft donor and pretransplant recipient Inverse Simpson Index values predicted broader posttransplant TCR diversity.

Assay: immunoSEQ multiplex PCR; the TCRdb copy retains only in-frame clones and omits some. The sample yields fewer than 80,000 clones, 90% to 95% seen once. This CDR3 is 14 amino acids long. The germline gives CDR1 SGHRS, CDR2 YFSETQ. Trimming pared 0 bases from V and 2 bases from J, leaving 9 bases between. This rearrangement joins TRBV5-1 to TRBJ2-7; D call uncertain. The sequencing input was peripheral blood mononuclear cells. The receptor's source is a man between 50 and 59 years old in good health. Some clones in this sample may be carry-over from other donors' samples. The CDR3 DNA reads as TGCGCCAGCAGCTTGGGGAACGCACCCTACGAGCAGTACTTC. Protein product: CASSLGNAPYEQYF.